The 15 T cell receptor beta chains below were found in one sample sequenced in a study of cytomegalovirus exposure and HLA in healthy donors. PCR amplification relied on 60 Vbeta primers (plus 13 Jbeta primers). Some clones are missing from TCRdb's copy, which holds only in-frame ones; the method was immunoSEQ multiplex PCR. Of about 180,000 clones in the sample, about 80% are singletons; the top ten hold approximately 6.8%. What was sequenced was PBMCs. These receptors were collected from a man aged 25 to 40 in good health and CMV-seropositive.

The chain has TRBV11-3 and TRBJ2-1; 8 nucleotides line up with TRBD2. There are 14 residues in the CDR3. Germline CDR1 is SGHNT and CDR2 is YENEEA. The V and J ends lost 4 bases and 7 bases, in that order; junction bases with no gene match: 6. The CDR3 DNA follows: TGTGCCAGCAGCTACGGGGGGGCGGGGAATGAGCAGTTCTTC. Translation gives CASSYGGAGNEQFF.

This clone has a handful of counts. The CDR3 nucleotides are TGTGCCAGCAGTGAGCCATGGACAGGGGAAAGTGAAAAACTGTTTTTT. As protein: CASSEPWTGESEKLFF. The chain joins TRBV6-1 to TRBJ1-4, with 9 bases fitting TRBD1. Trimming took 3 bases from V and 7 from J; bases not matched to a gene: 9. Germline V gives CDR1 MNHNS, CDR2 SASEGT. The CDR3 covers 16 residues.

This sequence joins TRBV5-1 and TRBJ2-2, with D possibly TRBD2 on 6 matching bases. Germline V lookup: CDR1 SGHRS, CDR2 YFSETQ. V dropped 7 bases and J dropped 0 bases, with 13 bases sitting between them. The length of the CDR3 is 15 residues. The CDR3: CASRSGETNTGELFF. Written as DNA, the CDR3 is TGCGCCAGCCGGTCGGGGGAAACGAACACCGGGGAGCTGTTTTTT.

This clone showed up just once. This CDR3 is CAISQAYGYTF. The CDR3 DNA reads as TGTGCCATCAGTCAGGCCTATGGCTACACCTTC. The chain joins TRBV10-3 to TRBJ1-2; D call uncertain. Trimming shortened V by 5 bases and J by 4 bases, and 5 bases separated the two germline ends. The CDR3 sequence is 11 residues long. In germline, CDR1 is ENHRY, CDR2 SYGVKD.

J is TRBJ2-3 and V is TRBV4-3, with D unresolved. Germline-derived CDR1 and CDR2 are LGHNA and YSLEER. Trimming took off 2 bases at V and 0 bases at J, with 6 bases between the two ends. CDR3 length: 14 amino acids. The chain's CDR3 is CASSQIISTDTQYF. The CDR3 DNA follows: TGCGCCAGCAGCCAAATCATTAGCACAGATACGCAGTATTTT.

This chain uses TRBV13 with TRBJ2-7; a possible D gene is TRBD2 (5 bases). Germline V gene sequence: CDR1 PRHDT, CDR2 FYEKMQ (reference sequence). This CDR3 is 14 amino acids long. V was trimmed by 1 base and J by 1 base, leaving 8 bases between them. For the CDR3, the DNA is TGTGCCAGCAGCTTAGCGGGATTTTCCTACGAGCAGTACTTC. It codes for CASSLAGFSYEQYF.

Comment on this clone: The same CDR3 can be traced to other DNA sequences in this sample. The V gene is TRBV9, the J gene TRBJ2-5; tentative D call: TRBD1 (5 bases). V shed 0 bases and J shed 2 bases, with 8 bases lying between them. CDR3 size: 14 residues. Looked up from germline, CDR1 is SGDLS and CDR2 is YYNGEE. Here the CDR3 reads CASSVGTSQETQYF. In DNA form, the CDR3 reads TGTGCCAGCAGCGTAGGGACAAGTCAAGAGACCCAGTACTTC.

This clone was detected a few times. This chain uses TRBV7-3 with TRBJ1-5; no clear D. This CDR3 has 14 residues. V lost 5 bases and J lost 5, with 13 bases in between. The germline gives CDR1 SGHTA, CDR2 FQGTGA. DNA of the CDR3: TGTGCCAGCAGCCCTCACGAGGGCGATCAGCCCCAGCATTTT. This translates into CASSPHEGDQPQHF.

This chain uses TRBV11-2 with TRBJ2-7; a possible D gene is TRBD2 (6 bases). Germline-derived CDR1 and CDR2 are SGHAT and FQNNGV. V dropped 1 base and J dropped 2 bases, with 9 bases sitting between them. CDR3 length equals 14 residues. CDR3 loop: CASSLGTTAYEQYF. CDR3 nucleotides: TGTGCCAGCAGCTTAGGGACTACCGCCTACGAGCAGTACTTC.

The V gene is TRBV11-3, the J gene TRBJ1-1; 8 bases are a match to TRBD1. This CDR3 is built from 15 residues. Unmatched junction bases numbered 4, after V lost 1 base and J lost 3 bases. The germline gives CDR1 SGHNT, CDR2 YENEEA. The CDR3 sequence is CASSLAQGAYTEAFF. In nucleotides, the CDR3 is TGTGCCAGCAGCTTAGCGCAGGGGGCTTACACTGAAGCTTTCTTT.

CDR3 protein: CASSLDRAGVFGEQYF. The DNA for the CDR3 is TGTGCCAGCAGCTTAGACAGGGCGGGAGTATTTGGCGAGCAGTACTTC. The J gene is TRBJ2-7, the V gene TRBV11-2, with 7 bases identical to TRBD2. The CDR3 is 16 residues long. V shed 0 bases and J 6 bases; nucleotides not matched to a gene: 11. CDR1 is SGHAT and CDR2 is FQNNGV in the germline V gene.

This chain uses TRBV29-1 with TRBJ2-1, with a weak D call TRBD2 (5 bases). Germline CDR1 reads SQVTM; CDR2 reads ANQGSEA. V gave up 1 base and J gave up 4 bases, with 17 bases separating them. This CDR3 spans 16 amino acids. The CDR3: CSVEGASSGAYNEQFF. CDR3 bases: TGCAGCGTTGAAGGGGCTAGCTCCGGTGCATACAATGAGCAGTTCTTC.

J is TRBJ2-7 and V is TRBV5-5; tentative D call: TRBD2 (7 bases). This CDR3 spans 17 amino acids. Germline lookup yields CDR1 SGHKS and CDR2 YYEKEE (reference sequence). V was clipped by 4 bases and J by 0 bases, with 20 bases between them. The CDR3 DNA reads TGTGCCAGCAGCGACGAACAGGGAGGGGGAAGCTCCTACGAGCAGTACTTC. It translates to CASSDEQGGGSSYEQYF.

The V gene is TRBV11-2, the J gene TRBJ1-2; TRBD1 aligns across 8 bases. The CDR3 consists of 14 residues. The junction had 10 bases not matched to a gene; V was cut back by 5 bases and J by 8 bases. Germline V gene lookup returns CDR1 SGHAT and CDR2 FQNNGV. CDR3: CASSPLATGGGYTF. CDR3 coding DNA: TGTGCCAGCAGCCCGCTGGCCACAGGGGGGGGCTACACCTTC.

V usage is TRBV28 and J usage is TRBJ1-1, with a possible D match to TRBD1 (6 bases). From germline, CDR1 is MDHEN and CDR2 SYDVKM. The CDR3 loop spans 16 amino acids. The V end was cut by 5 bases, the J end by 0 bases, with 16 bases between. Here the CDR3 reads CASSPPFRGVNTEAFF. For the CDR3, the DNA is TGTGCCAGCAGTCCCCCCTTCAGGGGCGTGAACACTGAAGCTTTCTTT.